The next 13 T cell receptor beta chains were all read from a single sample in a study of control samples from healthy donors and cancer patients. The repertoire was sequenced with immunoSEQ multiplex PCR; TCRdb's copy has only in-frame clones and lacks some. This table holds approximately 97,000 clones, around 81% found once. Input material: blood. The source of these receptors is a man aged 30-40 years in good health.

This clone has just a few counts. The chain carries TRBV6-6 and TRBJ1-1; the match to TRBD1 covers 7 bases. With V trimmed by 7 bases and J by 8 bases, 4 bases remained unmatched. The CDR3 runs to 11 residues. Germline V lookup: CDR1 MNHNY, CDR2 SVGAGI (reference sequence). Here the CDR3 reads CASTLDREAFF. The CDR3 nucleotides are TGTGCCAGCACCCTGGACAGGGAAGCTTTCTTT.

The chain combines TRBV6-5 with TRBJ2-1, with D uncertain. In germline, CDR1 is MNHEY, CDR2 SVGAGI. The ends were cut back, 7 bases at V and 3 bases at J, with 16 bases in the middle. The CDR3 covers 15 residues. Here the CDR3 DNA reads TGTGCCAGCACAGCCCGGAGTGGGGACTACAATGAGCAGTTCTTC. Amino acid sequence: CASTARSGDYNEQFF.

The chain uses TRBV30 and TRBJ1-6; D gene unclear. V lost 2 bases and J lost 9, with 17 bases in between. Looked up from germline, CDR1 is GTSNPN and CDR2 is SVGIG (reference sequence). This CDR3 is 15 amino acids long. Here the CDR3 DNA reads TGTGCCTGGAGTCCCGTTTCGGGGAGGCCTTCACCCCTCCACTTT. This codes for CAWSPVSGRPSPLHF.

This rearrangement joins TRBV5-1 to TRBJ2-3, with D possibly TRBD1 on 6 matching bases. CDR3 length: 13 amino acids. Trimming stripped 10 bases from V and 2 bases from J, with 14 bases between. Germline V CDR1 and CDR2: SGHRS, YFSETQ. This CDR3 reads CAGEGDLTDTQYF. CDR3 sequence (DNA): TGCGCCGGTGAGGGGGATCTCACAGATACGCAGTATTTT.

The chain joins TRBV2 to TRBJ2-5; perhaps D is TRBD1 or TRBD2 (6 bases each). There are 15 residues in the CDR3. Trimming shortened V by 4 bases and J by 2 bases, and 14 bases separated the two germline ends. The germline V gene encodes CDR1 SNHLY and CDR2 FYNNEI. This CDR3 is CASSALSGAQETQYF. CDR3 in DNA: TGTGCCAGCAGTGCCCTCTCGGGGGCTCAAGAGACCCAGTACTTC.

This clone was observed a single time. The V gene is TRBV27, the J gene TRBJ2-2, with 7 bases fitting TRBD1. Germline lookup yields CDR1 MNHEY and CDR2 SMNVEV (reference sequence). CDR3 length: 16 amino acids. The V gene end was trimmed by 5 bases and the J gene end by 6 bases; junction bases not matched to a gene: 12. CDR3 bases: TGTGCCAGCAGTATACTACGGACAGGACCCCCCGGGGAGCTGTTTTTT. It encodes CASSILRTGPPGELFF.

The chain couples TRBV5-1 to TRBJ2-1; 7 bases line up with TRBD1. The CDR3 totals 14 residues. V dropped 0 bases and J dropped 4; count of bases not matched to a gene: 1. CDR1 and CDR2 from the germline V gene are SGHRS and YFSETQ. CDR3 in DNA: TGCGCCAGCAGCTTGGTGACAGGGTACAATGAGCAGTTCTTC. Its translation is CASSLVTGYNEQFF.

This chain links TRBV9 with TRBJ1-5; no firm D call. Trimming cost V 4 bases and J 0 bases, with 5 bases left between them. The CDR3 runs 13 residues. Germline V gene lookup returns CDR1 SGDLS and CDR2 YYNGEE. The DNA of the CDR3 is TGTGCCAGCAGCCGGGGTAGCAATCAGCCCCAGCATTTT. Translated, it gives CASSRGSNQPQHF.

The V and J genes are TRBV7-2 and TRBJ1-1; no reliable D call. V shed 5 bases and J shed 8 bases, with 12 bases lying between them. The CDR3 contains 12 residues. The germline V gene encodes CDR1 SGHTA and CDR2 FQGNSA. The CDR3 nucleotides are TGTGCCAGCAGCCGACCGGCCCCCGAAGCTTTCTTT. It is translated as CASSRPAPEAFF.

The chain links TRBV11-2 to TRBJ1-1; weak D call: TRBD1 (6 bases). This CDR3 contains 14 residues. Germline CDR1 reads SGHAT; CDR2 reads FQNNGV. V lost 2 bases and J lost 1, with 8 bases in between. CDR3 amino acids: CASSLYRENTEAFF. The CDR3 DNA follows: TGTGCCAGCAGCTTATACAGGGAGAACACTGAAGCTTTCTTT.

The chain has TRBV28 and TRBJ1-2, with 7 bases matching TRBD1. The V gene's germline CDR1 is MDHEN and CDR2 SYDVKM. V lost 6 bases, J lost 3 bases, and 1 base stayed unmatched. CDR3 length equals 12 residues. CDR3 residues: CASRQGYYGYTF. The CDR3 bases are TGTGCCAGCAGACAGGGGTACTATGGCTACACCTTC.

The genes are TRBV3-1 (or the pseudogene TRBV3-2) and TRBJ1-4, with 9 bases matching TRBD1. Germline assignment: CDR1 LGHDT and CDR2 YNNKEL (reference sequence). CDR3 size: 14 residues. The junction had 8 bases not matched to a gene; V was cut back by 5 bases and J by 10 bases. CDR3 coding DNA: TGTGCCAGCAGCTCCGGGACAGGGTCTGCAAAACTGTTTTTT. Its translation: CASSSGTGSAKLFF.

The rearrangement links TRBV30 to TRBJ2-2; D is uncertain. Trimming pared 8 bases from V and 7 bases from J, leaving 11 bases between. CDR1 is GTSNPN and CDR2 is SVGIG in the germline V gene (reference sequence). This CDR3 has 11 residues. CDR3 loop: CARNTGGELFF. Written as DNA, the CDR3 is TGTGCCCGGAACACGGGCGGGGAGCTGTTTTTT.